The subject of this entry is one T cell receptor (beta chain). The data were taken from a study of control samples from healthy donors and cancer patients. Assay used: immunoSEQ multiplex PCR; TCRdb lists only in-frame clones, some missing. Among approximately 110,000 clones listed, about nine tenths were seen once. V was cut by 0 bases and J by 10 bases, with 19 bases left in between. The CDR3 length is 16 residues. Germline V CDR1 and CDR2: LNHDA, SQIVND (reference sequence). Sequencing used blood. The J gene is TRBJ2-1, the V gene TRBV19; D unresolved. The source of this sequence is a human donor in good health. The donor label of this sample is uncertain. The CDR3 nucleotides are TGTGCCAGTAGTATAGATCGGCTGGGTCTGAAGGACGAGCAGTTCTTC. It is translated as CASSIDRLGLKDEQFF.